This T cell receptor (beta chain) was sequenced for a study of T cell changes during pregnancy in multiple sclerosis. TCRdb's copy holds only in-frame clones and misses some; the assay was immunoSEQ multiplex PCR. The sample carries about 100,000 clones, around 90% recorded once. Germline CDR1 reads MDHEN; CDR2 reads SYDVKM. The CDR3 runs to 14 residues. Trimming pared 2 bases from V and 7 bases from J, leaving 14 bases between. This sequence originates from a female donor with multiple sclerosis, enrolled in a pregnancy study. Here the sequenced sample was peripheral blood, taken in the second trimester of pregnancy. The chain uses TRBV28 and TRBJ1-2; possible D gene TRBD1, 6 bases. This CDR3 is CASSLDLGRGGYTF. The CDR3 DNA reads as TGTGCCAGCAGTTTAGATCTCGGCAGGGGTGGCTACACCTTC.